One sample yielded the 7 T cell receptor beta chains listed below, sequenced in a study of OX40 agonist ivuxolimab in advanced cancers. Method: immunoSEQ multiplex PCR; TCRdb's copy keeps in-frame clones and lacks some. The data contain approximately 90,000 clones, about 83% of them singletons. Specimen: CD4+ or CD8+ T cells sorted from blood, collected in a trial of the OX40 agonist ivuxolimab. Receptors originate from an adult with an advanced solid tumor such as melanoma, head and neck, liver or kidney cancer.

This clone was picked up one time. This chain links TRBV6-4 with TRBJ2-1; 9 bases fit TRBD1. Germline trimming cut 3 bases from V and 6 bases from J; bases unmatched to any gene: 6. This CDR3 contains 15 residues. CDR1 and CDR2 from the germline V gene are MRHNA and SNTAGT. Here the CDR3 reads CASSELWTGVNEQFF. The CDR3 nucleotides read TGTGCCAGCAGTGAGCTCTGGACAGGGGTCAATGAGCAGTTCTTC.

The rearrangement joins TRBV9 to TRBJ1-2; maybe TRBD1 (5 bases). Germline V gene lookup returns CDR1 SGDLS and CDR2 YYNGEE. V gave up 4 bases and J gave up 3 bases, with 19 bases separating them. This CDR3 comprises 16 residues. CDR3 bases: TGTGCCAGCAGCCCTCGTCGGGACCCCGCTGACTATGGCTACACCTTC. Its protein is CASSPRRDPADYGYTF.

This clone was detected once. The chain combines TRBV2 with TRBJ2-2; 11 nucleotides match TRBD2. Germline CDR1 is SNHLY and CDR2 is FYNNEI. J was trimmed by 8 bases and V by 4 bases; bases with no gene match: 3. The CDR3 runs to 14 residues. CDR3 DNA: TGTGCCAGCAGTGGACTAGCGGGGCCGGGGGAGCTGTTTTTT. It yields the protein CASSGLAGPGELFF. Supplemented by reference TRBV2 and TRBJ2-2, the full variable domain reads EPEVTQTPSHQVTQMGQEVILRCVPISNHLYFYWYRQILGQKVEFLVSFYNNEISEKSEIFDDQFSVERPDGSNFTLKIRSTKLEDSAMYFCASSGLAGPGELFFGEGSRLTVL.

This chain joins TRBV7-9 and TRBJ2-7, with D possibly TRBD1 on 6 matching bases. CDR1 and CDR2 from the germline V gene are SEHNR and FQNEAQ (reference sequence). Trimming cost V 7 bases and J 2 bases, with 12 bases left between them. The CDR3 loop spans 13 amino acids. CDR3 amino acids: CASKMGQTYEQYF. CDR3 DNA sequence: TGTGCCAGCAAGATGGGACAAACCTACGAGCAGTACTTC.

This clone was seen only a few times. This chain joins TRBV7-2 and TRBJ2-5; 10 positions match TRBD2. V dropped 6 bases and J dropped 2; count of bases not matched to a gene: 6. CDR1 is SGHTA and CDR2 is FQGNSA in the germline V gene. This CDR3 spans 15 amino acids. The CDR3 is CASSSGGFRQETQYF. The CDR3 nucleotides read TGTGCCAGCAGTAGCGGGGGGTTTAGGCAAGAGACCCAGTACTTC.

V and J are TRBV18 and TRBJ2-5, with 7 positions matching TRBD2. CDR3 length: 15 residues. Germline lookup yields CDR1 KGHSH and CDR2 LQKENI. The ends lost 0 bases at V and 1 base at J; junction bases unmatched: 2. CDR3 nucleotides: TGTGCCAGCTCACCACCGGGGGGGACCCAAGAGACCCAGTACTTC. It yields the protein CASSPPGGTQETQYF.

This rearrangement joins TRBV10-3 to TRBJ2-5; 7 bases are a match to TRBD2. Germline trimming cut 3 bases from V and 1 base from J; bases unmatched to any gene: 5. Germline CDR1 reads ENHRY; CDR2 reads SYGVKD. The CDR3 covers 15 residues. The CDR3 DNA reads TGTGCCATCAGTGACCAGCTAGCGGTCCAAGAGACCCAGTACTTC. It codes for CAISDQLAVQETQYF.